The sequence of this T cell receptor (beta chain) was determined in a study of T cell changes during pregnancy in multiple sclerosis. The CDR3 runs 15 residues. V shed 3 bases, J shed 3 bases, and the junction held 5 bases outside the gene matches. Germline V lookup: CDR1 SGDLS, CDR2 YYNGEE. The data were produced by immunoSEQ multiplex PCR, yet TCRdb's version contains in-frame clones alone and is incomplete. This sample carries 90,000 to 120,000 clones, approximately 90% of them seen once, and the ten largest clones take 0.78%. The chain employs TRBV9 and TRBJ1-2; 10 bases fit TRBD1. This TCR was sampled from a female donor in good health, enrolled as a control in a pregnancy study. This specimen was peripheral blood, taken in the third trimester of pregnancy. CDR3 sequence: CASSARQGADYGYTF. CDR3 coding DNA: TGTGCCAGCAGCGCTAGACAGGGGGCTGACTATGGCTACACCTTC.